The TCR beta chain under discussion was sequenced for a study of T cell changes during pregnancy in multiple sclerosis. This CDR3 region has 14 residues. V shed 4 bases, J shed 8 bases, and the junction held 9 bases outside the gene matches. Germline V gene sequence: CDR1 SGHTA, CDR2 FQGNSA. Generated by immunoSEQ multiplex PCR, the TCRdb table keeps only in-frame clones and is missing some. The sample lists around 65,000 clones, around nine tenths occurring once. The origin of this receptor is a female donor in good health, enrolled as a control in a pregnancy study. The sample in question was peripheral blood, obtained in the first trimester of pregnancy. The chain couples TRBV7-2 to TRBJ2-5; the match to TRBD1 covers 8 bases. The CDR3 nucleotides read TGTGCCAGCAGCTCCCGACAGGGGTGGTATACCCAGTACTTC. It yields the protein CASSSRQGWYTQYF.